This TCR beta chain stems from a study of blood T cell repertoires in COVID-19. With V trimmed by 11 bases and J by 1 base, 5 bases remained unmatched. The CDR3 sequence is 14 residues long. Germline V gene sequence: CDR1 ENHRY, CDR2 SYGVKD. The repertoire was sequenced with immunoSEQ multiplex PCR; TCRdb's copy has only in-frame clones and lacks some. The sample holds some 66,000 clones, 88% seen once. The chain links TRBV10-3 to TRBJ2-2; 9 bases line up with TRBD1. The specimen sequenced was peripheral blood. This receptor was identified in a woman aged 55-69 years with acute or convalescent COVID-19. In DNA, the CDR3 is TGTGCCTCCCGGGGACAGGGGAACACCGGGGAGCTGTTTTTT. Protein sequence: CASRGQGNTGELFF.